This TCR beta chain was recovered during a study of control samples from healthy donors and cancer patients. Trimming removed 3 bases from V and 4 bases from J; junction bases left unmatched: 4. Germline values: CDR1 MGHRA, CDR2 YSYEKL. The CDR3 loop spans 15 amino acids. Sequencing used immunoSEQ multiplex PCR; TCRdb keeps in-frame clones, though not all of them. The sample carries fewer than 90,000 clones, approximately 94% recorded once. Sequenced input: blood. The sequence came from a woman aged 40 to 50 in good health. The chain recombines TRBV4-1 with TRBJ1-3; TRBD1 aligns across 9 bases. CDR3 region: CASSHQGQGGNTIYF. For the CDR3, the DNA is TGCGCCAGCAGCCACCAGGGACAGGGAGGAAACACCATATATTTT.